The 11 T cell receptor beta chains below were found in one sample sequenced in a study of neoadjuvant anti-PD-1 for oral cavity cancer (dated by TCRdb to about 2021). The intended sense of this specimen's time point label: before neoadjuvant nivolumab. The receptor library was made with the immunoSEQ multiplex PCR assay. Sourced from immuneACCESS, this table was stored by TCRdb with only in-frame sequences that have V and J called. A share of the clones is absent; for the studies checked, an unresolved V gene accounts for under half, and the remainder has no known explanation. The table for this sample lists over 10,000 clones; about 60% of them were counted only once. The ten largest make up just over 2% of the sample. The specimen was PBMCs, collected before nivolumab (anti-PD-1) treatment. The receptors originated from a person between 40 and 80 years old with oral cavity squamous cell carcinoma.

The chain is built from TRBV14 and TRBJ2-7, with D perhaps matching TRBD2 (6 bases). Germline V CDR1 and CDR2: SGHDN, FVKESK. The CDR3 loop spans 16 amino acids. V was cut by 6 bases and J by 4 bases, with 22 bases left in between. The CDR3 protein is CASSRGRPPRNYEQYF. As DNA, the CDR3 is TGTGCCAGCAGTCGAGGGAGGCCCCCCCGGAATTACGAGCAGTACTTC.

The V gene is TRBV6-1, the J gene TRBJ1-5; D unresolved. This CDR3 contains 12 residues. Germline V gene sequence: CDR1 MNHNS, CDR2 SASEGT. Trimming shortened V by 11 bases and J by 0 bases, and 8 bases separated the two germline ends. CDR3 bases: TGTGCCGTGGCGGATAGCAATCAGCCCCAGCATTTT. Its translation: CAVADSNQPQHF.

This chain links TRBV5-1 with TRBJ2-2; 12 bases align to TRBD1. The CDR3 runs to 17 residues. Germline values: CDR1 SGHRS, CDR2 YFSETQ. Trimming cost V 4 bases and J 4 bases; bases outside gene matches: 8. CDR3 nucleotide sequence: TGCGCCAGCAGCGCCGGGACAGGGGGCTCGGGCACCGGGGAGCTGTTTTTT. This encodes CASSAGTGGSGTGELFF. Variable domain in full (rest from reference TRBV5-1 and TRBJ2-2): KAGVTQTPRYLIKTRGQQVTLSCSPISGHRSVSWYQQTPGQGLQFLFEYFSETQRNKGNFPGRFSGRQFSNSRSEMNVSTLELGDSALYLCASSAGTGGSGTGELFFGEGSRLTVL.

The rearrangement links TRBV19 to TRBJ2-3; no clear D gene. Looked up from germline, CDR1 is LNHDA and CDR2 is SQIVND (reference sequence). V lost 10 bases, J lost 3 bases, and 20 bases lay in between. The CDR3 loop spans 15 amino acids. The CDR3 DNA sequence: TGTGCCACGACCGAGAAGGGCGTGGAGACAGATACGCAGTATTTT. The encoded protein is CATTEKGVETDTQYF.

This clone came up once. This chain joins TRBV14 and TRBJ2-1, with D maybe TRBD2 (5 bases). Trimming took 4 bases from V and 8 from J, leaving 15 bases between them. From germline, CDR1 is SGHDN and CDR2 FVKESK. The CDR3 extends over 14 amino acids. Written as DNA, the CDR3 is TGTGCCAGCAGCCCCTCGGACTTTGCCTATGAGCAGTTCTTC. It is translated as CASSPSDFAYEQFF.

This clone was seen a handful of times. The V gene is TRBV7-9, the J gene TRBJ2-1; no clear D gene. V was trimmed by 1 base and J by 10 bases, leaving 11 bases between them. The germline V gene has CDR1 SEHNR and CDR2 FQNEAQ (reference sequence). This CDR3 is built from 13 residues. DNA for the CDR3: TGTGCCAGCAGCTTAGAGTCTCGGAAGGAGCAGTTCTTC. Translated: CASSLESRKEQFF.

CDR3 coding DNA: TGTGCCAGCAGCTTGGGAGGGTATGGCTACACCTTC. The encoded protein is CASSLGGYGYTF. The chain is built from TRBV5-6 and TRBJ1-2; D is undetermined. The CDR3 length is 12 residues. Trimming pared 0 bases from V and 5 bases from J, leaving 5 bases between. Germline-derived CDR1 and CDR2 are SGHDT and YYEEEE.

The V gene is TRBV25-1, the J gene TRBJ1-5; D perhaps matches TRBD1 (6 bases). V lost 6 bases to trimming and J lost 2 bases, with 14 bases between them. The germline gives CDR1 MGHDK, CDR2 SYGVNS. The CDR3 totals 15 residues. CDR3 in DNA: TGTGCCAGCAGGGACAGCCGTAGGGGCAATCAGCCCCAGCATTTT. Translation gives CASRDSRRGNQPQHF.

This chain links TRBV9 with TRBJ2-3; tentative D call: TRBD2 (6 bases). Trimming cost V 0 bases and J 1 base, with 9 bases left between them. The germline V gene encodes CDR1 SGDLS and CDR2 YYNGEE. The CDR3 has 15 residues. The CDR3 sequence: CASSVELARTDTQYF. As DNA, the CDR3 is TGTGCCAGCAGCGTAGAACTAGCCCGCACAGATACGCAGTATTTT.

Here the CDR3 reads CASRTGPRGSPLHF. Here the CDR3 DNA reads TGTGCCAGCAGAACAGGGCCTAGGGGGTCACCCCTCCACTTT. The genes are TRBV5-5 and TRBJ1-6; TRBD1 is a possible D gene (6 bases). The CDR3 extends over 14 amino acids. Per germline, CDR1 SGHKS and CDR2 YYEKEE (reference sequence). V was shortened by 5 bases and J by 10 bases, with 16 bases between the two germline ends.

This clone was seen more than once but under ten times. The chain uses TRBV19 and TRBJ2-7, with 7 bases identical to TRBD1. After removal of 2 bases from V and 3 bases from J, the junction contained 7 bases not matched to a gene. CDR3 size: 15 residues. In germline, CDR1 is LNHDA, CDR2 SQIVND (reference sequence). The CDR3 loop is CASSINYGQDYEQYF. The CDR3, as DNA: TGTGCCAGTAGTATAAACTATGGACAGGACTACGAGCAGTACTTC. The entire variable domain, with the rest obtained from reference TRBV19 and TRBJ2-7, is as follows: DGGITQSPKYLFRKEGQNVTLSCEQNLNHDAMYWYRQDPGQGLRLIYYSQIVNDFQKGDIAEGYSVSREKKESFPLTVTSAQKNPTAFYLCASSINYGQDYEQYFGPGTRLTVT.